These 7 T cell receptor beta chains were all obtained from the same sample, sequenced in a study of tumor and adjacent non-tumor tissue in lung cancer. TCRbeta libraries were built with three rounds of nested PCR, modified from ARM-PCR. TCRdb recomputed calls from the multiplex PCR reads with MiXCR, one row per CDR3 protein. Of more than 35,000 distinct CDR3 sequences listed, roughly 60% are singletons. RNA was extracted from bulk tissue without any cell sorting. Distant lung tissue was collected more than 3 cm away from the tumor edge. Input material: distant non-tumor lung tissue. The receptor source for this set is a woman in her thirties or forties with non-small cell lung cancer.

This clonotype was counted at least ten times. The V call is TRBV5-8, the J call TRBJ1-4; D is undetermined. With 0 bases removed from V and 7 bases from J, the gap between germline ends came to 13 bases. This CDR3 is 15 amino acids long. Germline CDR1 is SGHTS and CDR2 is YDEGEE. The CDR3 spells CASSLGTISGEKLFF. CDR3 DNA: TGTGCCAGCAGCTTGGGGACGATAAGTGGTGAAAAACTGTTTTTT.

This clonotype was observed a handful of times. This may come from a read error, since a much larger clone is one base off. For the CDR3, the DNA is TGTGCCGGCAGCCAGGCCGGCATGAACACTGAAGCTTTCTTT. This codes for CAGSQAGMNTEAFF. This rearrangement joins TRBV14 to TRBJ1-1; D gene uncertain. In germline, CDR1 is SGHDN, CDR2 FVKESK. This CDR3 comprises 14 residues.

V usage is TRBV20-1 and J usage is TRBJ1-5; tentative D call: TRBD1 (5 bases). The germline gives CDR1 DFQATT, CDR2 SNEGSKA (reference sequence). V dropped 4 bases and J dropped 2 bases, with 12 bases sitting between them. The CDR3 consists of 14 residues. CDR3 DNA sequence: TGCAGTGCTAAGACAGTGCTTGGCAATCAGCCCCAGCATTTT. This sequence encodes CSAKTVLGNQPQHF.

On this clonotype: Mismatch with germline at one junction end may stem from a read error. The chain links TRBV6-5 to TRBJ2-2; 8 bases are a match to TRBD2. In germline, CDR1 is MNHEY, CDR2 SVGAGI. This CDR3 region has 16 residues. The CDR3 region has the DNA TGTGCCAGCACCTCCACTGCGGGGGGCAGGACCGGGGAGCTGCTTTTT. This gives the protein CASTSTAGGRTGELLF.

In the case of this clonotype: An end of the junction differs from the germline gene, which may be a read error. The chain uses TRBV6-6 and TRBJ2-1; TRBD2 is a possible D gene (5 bases). The CDR3 extends over 14 amino acids. In germline, CDR1 is MNHNY, CDR2 SVGAGI (reference sequence). CDR3 amino acids: CASSHLRARDEQFF. The CDR3 coding sequence is TGTGCCAGCAGTCACCTGCGGGCTCGAGATGAACAGTTCTTC.

A word on this clonotype: One end of the junction fails to match germline, which may point to a read error. J is TRBJ1-1 and V is TRBV12-3 or TRBV12-4, with D hard to call. CDR3 length: 13 residues. The CDR3 protein is CAAQSNIATGAFF. In nucleotides, the CDR3 is TGCGCCGCCCAGTCGAATATAGCCACTGGAGCTTTCTTT.

Note on this clonotype: Germline and junction disagree at one end, which may indicate a read error. The gene calls are TRBV11-1 and TRBJ2-3; D is perhaps TRBD2 (6 bases). The CDR3 has 15 amino acids. CDR1 SGHAT and CDR2 FQDESV come from the germline V gene (reference sequence). The chain's CDR3 is CASSQGIGRTDTQYF. CDR3 DNA sequence: TGTGCTAGCAGCCAAGGGATAGGGAGGACAGATACGCAGTATTTT.